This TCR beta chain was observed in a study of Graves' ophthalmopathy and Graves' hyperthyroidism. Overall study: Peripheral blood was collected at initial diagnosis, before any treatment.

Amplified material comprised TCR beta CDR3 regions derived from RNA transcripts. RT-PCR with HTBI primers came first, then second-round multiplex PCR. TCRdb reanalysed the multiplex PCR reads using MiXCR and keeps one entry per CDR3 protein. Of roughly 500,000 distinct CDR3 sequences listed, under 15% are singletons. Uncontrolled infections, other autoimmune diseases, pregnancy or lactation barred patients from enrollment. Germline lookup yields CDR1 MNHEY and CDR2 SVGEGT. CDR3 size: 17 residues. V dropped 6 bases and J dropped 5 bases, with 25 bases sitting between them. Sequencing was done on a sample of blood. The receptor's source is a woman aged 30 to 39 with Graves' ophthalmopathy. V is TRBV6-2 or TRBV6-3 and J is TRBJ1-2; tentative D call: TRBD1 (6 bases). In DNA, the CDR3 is TGTGCCAGCAGACCGACCGGCCATCGACAGGTTTTGTATGGCTACACCTTC. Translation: CASRPTGHRQVLYGYTF.